The 29 T cell receptor beta chains in this list originate from one sample, sequenced in a study of identical twins. TCRdb itself ran the 5' RACE reads through MiXCR, one entry per CDR3 protein. The sample lists a few hundred thousand distinct CDR3 sequences, approximately 8.7% seen once, with 8% to 10% in the top ten. Sequencing input: naive T cells sorted from blood. The receptors were gathered from a woman aged 45-65 years in good health.

The V and J genes are TRBV7-8 and TRBJ2-2, with D perhaps matching TRBD2 (5 bases). CDR1 and CDR2 from the germline V gene are SGHVS and FQNEAQ. This CDR3 is built from 16 residues. Trimming shortened V by 0 bases and J by 7 bases, and 15 bases separated the two germline ends. The DNA of the CDR3 is TGTGCCAGCAGCTTAGCAGTATCTAGCTTGGTCGGGGAGCTGTTTTTT. This gives the protein CASSLAVSSLVGELFF.

This chain uses TRBV12-5 with TRBJ2-3; D unclear. V was trimmed by 0 bases and J by 5 bases, leaving 15 bases between them. The CDR3 contains 16 residues. Per the germline V gene, CDR1 is LGHNT and CDR2 is FRNRAP. The CDR3 DNA is TGTGCTAGTGGTTTGGTAACCCTGGTAGCCGTAGATACGCAGTATTTT. It yields the protein CASGLVTLVAVDTQYF. Based on the CDR3 plus reference TRBV12-5 and TRBJ2-3, the full variable domain is DARVTQTPRHKVTEMGQEVTMRCQPILGHNTVFWYRQTMMQGLELLAYFRNRAPLDDSGMPKDRFSAEMPDATLATLKIQPSEPRDSAVYFCASGLVTLVAVDTQYFGPGTRLTVL.

This clonotype appeared a few times. The chain links TRBV4-1 to TRBJ2-7; perhaps TRBD2 as D (6 bases). Germline V CDR1 and CDR2: MGHRA, YSYEKL. V gave up 4 bases and J gave up 0 bases, with 16 bases separating them. CDR3 length equals 16 residues. In DNA form, the CDR3 reads TGCGCCAGCAGCCCTCTTCCGGGAGCAAGCTCCTACGAGCAGTACTTC. It encodes CASSPLPGASSYEQYF.

V and J are TRBV4-1 and TRBJ1-2; D gene ambiguous. Per germline, CDR1 MGHRA and CDR2 YSYEKL. The CDR3 totals 16 residues. V dropped 1 base and J dropped 2 bases, with 14 bases sitting between them. The CDR3 loop is CASSQGAETLNYGYTF. CDR3 nucleotide sequence: TGCGCCAGCAGCCAAGGAGCCGAGACCCTCAACTATGGCTACACCTTC.

This clonotype appeared many times. The V and J genes are TRBV12-3 or TRBV12-4 and TRBJ1-1, with a tentative D call TRBD1 (6 bases). This CDR3 has 14 residues. V was cut by 5 bases and J by 0 bases, with 10 bases left in between. The DNA of the CDR3 is TGTGCCAGCAGTAACCGGGACATGAACACTGAAGCTTTCTTT. Its translation is CASSNRDMNTEAFF.

V gene TRBV10-3 combines with J gene TRBJ2-5, with TRBD1 identical over 8 bases. In germline, CDR1 is ENHRY, CDR2 SYGVKD. The CDR3 runs 15 residues. The trim removed 3 bases at V and 1 base at J, leaving 4 bases unmatched. CDR3 in amino acids: CAISDRTGTQETQYF. The DNA of the CDR3 is TGTGCCATCAGTGATAGGACAGGGACCCAAGAGACCCAGTACTTC.

This clonotype has a handful of counts. The V and J genes are TRBV7-3 and TRBJ2-5; tentative D call: TRBD1 (5 bases). Germline V lookup: CDR1 SGHTA, CDR2 FQGTGA. The V and J ends lost 2 bases and 3 bases respectively, with 13 bases between them. The CDR3 loop spans 15 amino acids. The CDR3 DNA is TGTGCCAGCAGCTTAGGGGCGAGTTCTAAAGAGACCCAGTACTTC. It codes for CASSLGASSKETQYF.

This clonotype was detected a few times. This chain connects TRBV18 to TRBJ2-1; 8 nucleotides agree with TRBD2. The CDR3 totals 16 residues. Trimming took 5 bases from V and 7 from J; bases not matched to a gene: 13. Germline CDR1 reads KGHSH; CDR2 reads LQKENI. The CDR3 DNA reads TGTGCCAGCTCAGAATCAACCGGGACTAGTCGAAATGAGCAGTTCTTC. Its protein product is CASSESTGTSRNEQFF.

CDR3 coding DNA: TGTGCCACCGGCGAGGGACAGGGTAGGATCAATGAGCAGTTCTTC. Protein sequence: CATGEGQGRINEQFF. The rearrangement links TRBV24-1 to TRBJ2-1, with 9 bases lining up with TRBD1. There are 15 residues in the CDR3. The V gene's germline CDR1 is KGHDR and CDR2 SFDVKD. V was clipped by 9 bases and J by 6 bases; unmatched bases: 11.

This clonotype was counted many times. This chain links TRBV20-1 with TRBJ2-1, with 8 bases lining up with TRBD2. Trimming removed 3 bases from V and 4 bases from J; junction bases left unmatched: 8. The germline gives CDR1 DFQATT, CDR2 SNEGSKA (reference sequence). The CDR3 loop spans 15 amino acids. CDR3: CSARVGTGGYNEQFF. CDR3 coding DNA: TGCAGTGCTAGGGTAGGAACGGGAGGGTACAATGAGCAGTTCTTC.

V gene TRBV3-1 combines with J gene TRBJ2-1; D possibly corresponds to TRBD2 (6 bases). From germline, CDR1 is LGHDT and CDR2 YNNKEL (reference sequence). The V gene lost 8 bases and the J gene lost 2 bases, with 13 bases spanning the gap. The CDR3 has 14 amino acids. CDR3 nucleotide sequence: TGTGCCAGCGCACTAGCAGAGACCTACAATGAGCAGTTCTTC. Protein: CASALAETYNEQFF.

This clonotype was picked up many times. The chain couples TRBV27 to TRBJ2-2; no reliable D call. CDR3 size: 14 residues. V was trimmed by 2 bases and J by 3 bases, leaving 7 bases between them. The germline V gene has CDR1 MNHEY and CDR2 SMNVEV (reference sequence). The CDR3 region is CASSLVKDTGELFF. CDR3 DNA sequence: TGTGCCAGCAGTTTAGTGAAGGACACCGGGGAGCTGTTTTTT.

This clonotype was counted many times. The chain uses TRBV27 and TRBJ2-7; no clear D. The V end was cut by 6 bases, the J end by 2 bases, with 14 bases between. The CDR3 loop spans 14 amino acids. Germline CDR1 reads MNHEY; CDR2 reads SMNVEV (reference sequence). This CDR3 reads CASSPIGSAYEQYF. CDR3 nucleotide sequence: TGTGCCAGCAGCCCCATCGGCTCCGCCTACGAGCAGTACTTC.

V is TRBV20-1 and J is TRBJ2-5, with D uncertain. The germline gives CDR1 DFQATT, CDR2 SNEGSKA (reference sequence). V lost 1 base to trimming and J lost 4 bases, with 10 bases between them. This CDR3 is 13 amino acids long. CDR3 nucleotide sequence: TGCAGTGCTAGAGTAGTTTCCGCAGAGACCCAGTACTTC. This codes for CSARVVSAETQYF.

The rearrangement uses TRBV27 and TRBJ2-5; D uncertain. Looked up from germline, CDR1 is MNHEY and CDR2 is SMNVEV (reference sequence). The CDR3 is 13 residues long. V was cut by 5 bases and J by 5 bases, with 12 bases left in between. CDR3 in amino acids: CASSLKKVETQYF. The CDR3 DNA sequence: TGTGCCAGCAGTCTGAAAAAGGTGGAGACCCAGTACTTC.

This clonotype was picked up a small number of times. The chain is built from TRBV5-1 and TRBJ2-5; 12 bases fit TRBD2. This CDR3 has 17 amino acids. The germline V gene has CDR1 SGHRS and CDR2 YFSETQ. Trimming took 1 base from V and 4 from J; bases not matched to a gene: 8. The CDR3 DNA reads as TGCGCCAGCAGCTTGCTCGGACTAGCGGGAAGTAGAGAGACCCAGTACTTC. Its protein is CASSLLGLAGSRETQYF.

The chain carries TRBV10-3 and TRBJ2-7; perhaps TRBD2 as D (7 bases). The germline V gene encodes CDR1 ENHRY and CDR2 SYGVKD. The CDR3 runs to 13 residues. Trimming took 4 bases from V and 6 from J, leaving 13 bases between them. CDR3 residues: CAISGRGGGEQYF. The CDR3 coding sequence is TGTGCCATCAGTGGGAGGGGGGGCGGCGAGCAGTACTTC.

This clonotype was detected only a few times. V usage is TRBV3-1 and J usage is TRBJ2-7; 9 nucleotides line up with TRBD2. Trimming removed 4 bases from V and 4 bases from J; junction bases left unmatched: 20. The CDR3 is made up of 19 amino acids. CDR1 is LGHDT and CDR2 is YNNKEL in the germline V gene (reference sequence). CDR3 DNA sequence: TGTGCCAGCAGCCCTCAAGACGGAGGCGGGAGGGCCCGGTGGTACGAGCAGTACTTC. Its translation: CASSPQDGGGRARWYEQYF.

The table lists this clonotype with a few counts. V usage is TRBV20-1 and J usage is TRBJ1-4; perhaps TRBD1 as D (6 bases). The CDR3 is 14 residues long. Germline V lookup: CDR1 DFQATT, CDR2 SNEGSKA (reference sequence). V dropped 3 bases and J dropped 12 bases, with 20 bases sitting between them. In nucleotides, the CDR3 is TGCAGTGCTAGCCGGGACACAGTAATGAAGGAACTGTTTTTT. The encoded protein is CSASRDTVMKELFF.

This rearrangement joins TRBV12-3 or TRBV12-4 to TRBJ1-6; D not resolved. The CDR3 runs 14 residues. Trimming stripped 6 bases from V and 5 bases from J, with 11 bases between. CDR3: CASRARIDNSPLHF. In DNA, the CDR3 is TGTGCCAGCAGGGCCAGAATTGATAATTCACCCCTCCACTTT.

This clonotype was detected only a few times. The chain recombines TRBV19 with TRBJ2-2; TRBD1 or TRBD2 may be the D gene (5 bases each). This CDR3 is 14 amino acids long. V lost 0 bases and J lost 4, with 6 bases in between. Per the germline V gene, CDR1 is LNHDA and CDR2 is SQIVND (reference sequence). CDR3 nucleotide sequence: TGTGCCAGTAGTATAGAGGGGACCACCGGGGAGCTGTTTTTT. This sequence encodes CASSIEGTTGELFF.

This clonotype was observed many times. The V gene is TRBV7-9, the J gene TRBJ2-7, with 10 bases matching TRBD2. Germline V gene lookup returns CDR1 SEHNR and CDR2 FQNEAQ (reference sequence). This CDR3 is built from 17 residues. V dropped 2 bases and J dropped 2; count of bases not matched to a gene: 9. CDR3 in amino acids: CASSLMGGGLAAYEQYF. For the CDR3, the DNA is TGTGCCAGCAGCTTAATGGGAGGTGGACTAGCGGCCTACGAGCAGTACTTC.

This clonotype occurred many times. This rearrangement joins TRBV5-1 to TRBJ2-1; 10 nucleotides agree with TRBD2. Germline assignment: CDR1 SGHRS and CDR2 YFSETQ. The CDR3 is 14 residues long. After removal of 7 bases from V and 6 bases from J, the junction contained 7 bases not matched to a gene. The CDR3 DNA follows: TGCGCCAGCCGTCTAGCGGGAGAACCCAATGAGCAGTTCTTC. The encoded protein is CASRLAGEPNEQFF.

This clonotype was counted ten times or more. The chain employs TRBV10-2 and TRBJ1-4, with TRBD1 matching over 7 bases. The germline gives CDR1 WSHSY, CDR2 SAAADI. J lost 7 bases, V lost 10 bases, and 9 bases had no gene match. This CDR3 has 13 residues. As DNA, the CDR3 is TGCGCCACCGGGGAGGGGGCTGTTGAAAAACTGTTTTTT. Protein sequence: CATGEGAVEKLFF.

This clonotype was seen a handful of times. The chain uses TRBV10-2 and TRBJ2-5, with TRBD2 matching 14 bases. The CDR3 has 19 residues. J was trimmed by 1 base and V by 3 bases; bases with no gene match: 10. Germline loops: CDR1 WSHSY, CDR2 SAAADI. CDR3 DNA: TGCGCCAGCAGTGATAGTATCGGACTAGCGGGAGGTGTCCAAGAGACCCAGTACTTC. Translated, it gives CASSDSIGLAGGVQETQYF.

The chain employs TRBV7-2 and TRBJ2-5; unclear D gene. V gave up 1 base and J gave up 5 bases, with 8 bases separating them. CDR1 and CDR2 from the germline V gene are SGHTA and FQGNSA. The CDR3 runs 13 residues. CDR3 DNA: TGTGCCAGCAGCTTAGTGTGGGTCGAGACCCAGTACTTC. Its translation: CASSLVWVETQYF.

Ten or more counts support this clonotype. This chain links TRBV6-5 with TRBJ2-1; D uncertain. V was clipped by 5 bases and J by 8 bases, with 16 bases between them. The germline gives CDR1 MNHEY, CDR2 SVGAGI. CDR3 size: 14 residues. The CDR3 DNA follows: TGTGCCAGCAGTGGTTTCCGTAAATCGGATGAGCAGTTCTTC. Its protein is CASSGFRKSDEQFF.

This clonotype was detected ten times or more. The chain has TRBV29-1 and TRBJ1-3; a weak D match, TRBD1 (5 bases). CDR1 is SQVTM and CDR2 is ANQGSEA in the germline V gene. Trimming stripped 6 bases from V and 0 bases from J, with 12 bases between. The CDR3 is 14 residues long. CDR3 amino acids: CSVVTGSSGNTIYF. In nucleotides, the CDR3 is TGCAGCGTCGTAACAGGTTCCTCTGGAAACACCATATATTTT.

This clonotype was seen repeatedly, ten times or more. Written as DNA, the CDR3 is TGCGCCAGCAGCTTGGCCCCAGCGACCCACGAGCAGTACTTC. Protein product: CASSLAPATHEQYF. This rearrangement joins TRBV5-1 to TRBJ2-7, with D uncertain. Germline CDR1 is SGHRS and CDR2 is YFSETQ. CDR3 length: 14 amino acids. The ends were cut back, 0 bases at V and 5 bases at J, with 12 bases in the middle.